One and the same sample provided the 32 T cell receptor beta chains below, sequenced in a study of blood T cell repertoires in COVID-19. Some clones are missing from TCRdb's copy, which holds only in-frame ones; the method was immunoSEQ multiplex PCR. This sample carries roughly 260,000 clones, about 80% of them seen once, and the ten largest clones take 3.6%. Material for sequencing was PBMCs or T cells enriched from blood (not recorded which). The receptors were sampled from a woman aged 40 to 49 who had been exposed to COVID-19.

This clone was counted between two and nine times. The chain links TRBV5-1 to TRBJ1-6; 8 bases are a match to TRBD1. Germline CDR1 SGHRS, CDR2 YFSETQ. With V trimmed by 1 base and J by 8 bases, 5 bases remained unmatched. This CDR3 spans 15 amino acids. The DNA for the CDR3 is TGCGCCAGCAGCTTGCGGACAGGGAAGGATTCACCCCTCCACTTT. Its protein product is CASSLRTGKDSPLHF.

This clone was seen a single time. The same CDR3 also results from other DNA sequences found in this sample. This chain connects TRBV2 to TRBJ2-3; D unclear. The CDR3 extends over 14 amino acids. Germline-derived CDR1 and CDR2 are SNHLY and FYNNEI. The V gene lost 2 bases and the J gene lost 0 bases, with 6 bases spanning the gap. CDR3 nucleotide sequence: TGTGCCAGCAGTGAAACCAGAAGCACAGATACGCAGTATTTT. Its protein is CASSETRSTDTQYF.

J is TRBJ2-2 and V is TRBV7-2, with 7 bases matching TRBD2. V dropped 1 base and J dropped 0; count of bases not matched to a gene: 5. CDR1 is SGHTA, CDR2 FQGNSA, per germline. CDR3 length: 17 amino acids. The CDR3 spells CASSLGGGAANTGELFF. The CDR3 region has the DNA TGTGCCAGCAGCTTAGGGGGAGGGGCCGCGAACACCGGGGAGCTGTTTTTT. The variable domain in full, with the rest retrieved from reference TRBV7-2 and TRBJ2-2, is GAGVSQSPSNKVTEKGKDVELRCDPISGHTALYWYRQSLGQGLEFLIYFQGNSAPDKSGLPSDRFSAERTGGSVSTLTIQRTQQEDSAVYLCASSLGGGAANTGELFFGEGSRLTVL.

CDR3 amino acids: CASSRSTGGNQPQHF. CDR3 in DNA: TGTGCCAGTAGTAGGTCGACAGGGGGTAATCAGCCCCAGCATTTT. J is TRBJ1-5 and V is TRBV19; the match to TRBD1 covers 9 bases. The CDR3 has 15 amino acids. In germline, CDR1 is LNHDA, CDR2 SQIVND (reference sequence). V lost 4 bases to trimming and J lost 4 bases; unmatched junction nucleotides: 5.

This clone was seen just once. This chain connects TRBV28 to TRBJ2-2, with TRBD1 matching over 8 bases. The CDR3 contains 15 residues. CDR1 and CDR2 (germline): MDHEN, SYDVKM. Trimming removed 11 bases from V and 3 bases from J; junction bases left unmatched: 11. CDR3 sequence (DNA): TGTGCCGGAAATACAGGGGGTACCTACACCGGGGAGCTGTTTTTT. It encodes CAGNTGGTYTGELFF.

The chain has TRBV7-9 and TRBJ2-5; D not certain. Per germline, CDR1 SEHNR and CDR2 FQNEAQ (reference sequence). The germline V and J ends were trimmed by 5 bases and 1 base, with 14 bases remaining between them. This CDR3 is built from 15 residues. CDR3 amino acids: CASSRTNAGQETQYF. The CDR3 DNA reads as TGTGCCAGCAGCCGCACCAACGCAGGCCAAGAGACCCAGTACTTC.

The CDR3 here is CASSPMDSHTEAFF. DNA of the CDR3: TGTGCCAGCTCACCTATGGACAGTCACACTGAAGCTTTCTTT. The rearrangement links TRBV18 to TRBJ1-1; D may be TRBD1 (6 bases). The CDR3 spans 14 residues. The germline V gene has CDR1 KGHSH and CDR2 LQKENI. V gave up 3 bases and J gave up 3 bases, with 11 bases separating them.

V and J are TRBV18 and TRBJ1-1; tentative D call: TRBD1 (6 bases). Germline loops: CDR1 KGHSH, CDR2 LQKENI. The CDR3 is 17 amino acids. Trimming took 3 bases from V and 1 from J, leaving 18 bases between them. In DNA, the CDR3 is TGTGCCAGCTCACCTCGACAGGTAGAAGTTAAGAACACTGAAGCTTTCTTT. Its translation is CASSPRQVEVKNTEAFF.

This clone was observed a single time. This chain joins TRBV6-5 and TRBJ1-1, with 7 positions matching TRBD1. The germline gives CDR1 MNHEY, CDR2 SVGAGI. The CDR3 extends over 15 amino acids. V lost 1 base, J lost 5 bases, and 7 bases stayed unmatched. This chain's CDR3 is CASSYYTGAGTEAFF. The CDR3 DNA is TGTGCCAGCAGTTACTACACAGGGGCGGGAACTGAAGCTTTCTTT.

V gene TRBV4-1 combines with J gene TRBJ2-2; 7 bases align to TRBD1. The CDR3 runs to 18 residues. Looked up from germline, CDR1 is MGHRA and CDR2 is YSYEKL. Unmatched junction bases numbered 14, after V lost 3 bases and J lost 4 bases. The CDR3 DNA follows: TGCGCCAGCAGCCACAACTTGAAAGGGGGCCGGGGCACCGGGGAGCTGTTTTTT. Its translation is CASSHNLKGGRGTGELFF.

The chain carries TRBV6-1 and TRBJ1-2, with TRBD1 as a possible D gene (5 bases). In germline, CDR1 is MNHNS, CDR2 SASEGT. V shed 0 bases and J shed 4 bases, with 15 bases lying between them. This CDR3 has 16 residues. The chain's CDR3 is CASSEAGAGLTYGYTF. For the CDR3, the DNA is TGTGCCAGCAGTGAAGCGGGCGCAGGGTTAACCTATGGCTACACCTTC.

This clone was counted between two and nine times. The chain couples TRBV5-1 to TRBJ2-3, with D possibly matching TRBD2 (5 bases). V lost 2 bases and J lost 2, with 9 bases in between. The CDR3 extends over 14 amino acids. Germline CDR1 is SGHRS and CDR2 is YFSETQ. CDR3 coding DNA: TGCGCCAGCAGCTTAGGACGGGACACAGATACGCAGTATTTT. Protein sequence: CASSLGRDTDTQYF.

This chain connects TRBV7-8 to TRBJ2-7; possibly TRBD1 for D (5 bases). V lost 3 bases to trimming and J lost 2 bases, with 11 bases between them. The germline V gene has CDR1 SGHVS and CDR2 FQNEAQ. The CDR3 is made up of 14 amino acids. The CDR3 bases are TGTGCCAGCAGCTTTTCGGACACAGCCTACGAGCAGTACTTC. Its translation is CASSFSDTAYEQYF.

This CDR3 is CASSPYPTGGEAYEQYF. CDR3 bases: TGTGCCAGCAGCCCCTACCCAACAGGGGGGGAAGCCTACGAGCAGTACTTC. V is TRBV7-8 and J is TRBJ2-7; maybe TRBD1 (8 bases). Germline CDR1 SGHVS, CDR2 FQNEAQ. This CDR3 comprises 17 residues. V lost 5 bases and J 2 bases, leaving 22 bases between the germline ends.

V and J are TRBV19 and TRBJ1-5; 7 nucleotides line up with TRBD1. From germline, CDR1 is LNHDA and CDR2 SQIVND (reference sequence). CDR3 length: 15 amino acids. V lost 7 bases to trimming and J lost 0 bases; unmatched junction nucleotides: 6. CDR3 DNA: TGTGCCAGTATTGAGGGGGCATATAGCAATCAGCCCCAGCATTTT. Protein sequence: CASIEGAYSNQPQHF.

The chain links TRBV9 to TRBJ1-1; D may be TRBD1 (5 bases). The CDR3 has 14 residues. Looked up from germline, CDR1 is SGDLS and CDR2 is YYNGEE. Trimming left V 1 base short and J 7 bases short, with 14 bases between. The chain's CDR3 is CASSVIAGSNEAFF. DNA for the CDR3: TGTGCCAGCAGCGTAATAGCAGGGTCTAATGAAGCTTTCTTT.

This chain connects TRBV12-5 to TRBJ1-5, with unresolved D. The CDR3 runs to 15 residues. V was pared by 3 bases and J by 6 bases, with 15 bases between. Germline CDR1 LGHNT, CDR2 FRNRAP. The DNA of the CDR3 is TGTGCTAGTGGTTTCTCCGGGAGTTCGAGTCAGCCCCAGCATTTT. Translating it yields CASGFSGSSSQPQHF.

This chain connects TRBV2 to TRBJ2-7; TRBD2 agrees at 7 bases. CDR1 and CDR2 (germline): SNHLY, FYNNEI. The CDR3 sequence is 13 residues long. The CDR3 DNA reads TGTACCGGGAAACCAACGGGGGGATTCGAGCAGTACTTC. Encoded protein: CTGKPTGGFEQYF.

This clone has a single count. This CDR3 is CASSRREDNSPLHF. CDR3 in DNA: TGTGCCAGTAGTCGCAGGGAGGATAATTCACCCCTCCACTTT. The rearrangement uses TRBV19 and TRBJ1-6; D is perhaps TRBD1 (5 bases). CDR1 and CDR2 (germline): LNHDA, SQIVND (reference sequence). The CDR3 is made up of 14 amino acids. Trimming took off 5 bases at V and 5 bases at J, with 10 bases between the two ends. The full variable domain, rest sourced from reference TRBV19 and TRBJ1-6, is DGGITQSPKYLFRKEGQNVTLSCEQNLNHDAMYWYRQDPGQGLRLIYYSQIVNDFQKGDIAEGYSVSREKKESFPLTVTSAQKNPTAFYLCASSRREDNSPLHFGNGTRLTVT.

This clone came up once. This sequence joins TRBV7-2 and TRBJ1-5; D gene unclear. V was trimmed by 5 bases and J by 4 bases, leaving 12 bases between them. Germline V CDR1 and CDR2: SGHTA, FQGNSA. This CDR3 has 14 residues. In DNA form, the CDR3 reads TGTGCCAGCAGCCCTTATCCGGGGAATCAGCCCCAGCATTTT. It codes for CASSPYPGNQPQHF. The entire variable domain, with the rest obtained from reference TRBV7-2 and TRBJ1-5, is as follows: GAGVSQSPSNKVTEKGKDVELRCDPISGHTALYWYRQSLGQGLEFLIYFQGNSAPDKSGLPSDRFSAERTGGSVSTLTIQRTQQEDSAVYLCASSPYPGNQPQHFGDGTRLSIL.

The rearrangement joins TRBV2 to TRBJ2-1, with D possibly matching TRBD2 (6 bases). CDR1 is SNHLY and CDR2 is FYNNEI in the germline V gene. Deletions cut 3 bases from V and 3 bases from J, with 12 bases between. The CDR3 spans 15 residues. The CDR3 sequence is CASSEWRGLYNEQFF. CDR3 nucleotide sequence: TGTGCCAGCAGTGAGTGGCGGGGCCTCTACAATGAGCAGTTCTTC.

The V and J genes are TRBV9 and TRBJ2-7, with TRBD1 as a possible D gene (6 bases). CDR1 is SGDLS, CDR2 YYNGEE, per germline. V shed 3 bases and J shed 1 base, with 8 bases lying between them. The CDR3 runs 13 residues. The CDR3, as DNA: TGTGCCAGCAGCGCGCAGGGGTCCTACGAGCAGTACTTC. Its translation: CASSAQGSYEQYF.

V and J are TRBV28 and TRBJ2-5; maybe TRBD2 (7 bases). V was pared by 3 bases and J by 6 bases, with 14 bases between. Germline loops: CDR1 MDHEN, CDR2 SYDVKM. The CDR3 is 14 residues long. DNA for the CDR3: TGTGCCAGCAGTTTGAGGGGGGGGCGAAAGACCCAGTACTTC. Translated: CASSLRGGRKTQYF.

The chain is built from TRBV29-1 and TRBJ2-7; D is ambiguous. The V end lost 3 bases, the J end lost 1 base, and 7 bases lay between the germline ends. Germline assignment: CDR1 SQVTM and CDR2 ANQGSEA. The CDR3 has 12 residues. The CDR3 region is CSVESISYEQYF. The CDR3 DNA follows: TGCAGCGTTGAGAGCATTTCCTACGAGCAGTACTTC.

This chain uses TRBV7-8 with TRBJ1-2; 8 bases match TRBD1. The CDR3 consists of 13 residues. Unmatched junction bases numbered 4, after V lost 6 bases and J lost 4 bases. Per the germline V gene, CDR1 is SGHVS and CDR2 is FQNEAQ. The CDR3 DNA reads as TGTGCCAGCAGTCGACAGGGGCCCTATGGCTACACCTTC. It encodes CASSRQGPYGYTF.

The CDR3 region is CASSLDIRLGGEQFF. Written as DNA, the CDR3 is TGTGCCAGCAGCTTAGATATAAGGCTAGGGGGTGAGCAGTTCTTC. The chain joins TRBV11-2 to TRBJ2-1; possibly TRBD1 for D (6 bases). The V gene's germline CDR1 is SGHAT and CDR2 FQNNGV. CDR3 length: 15 amino acids. Trimming pared 0 bases from V and 9 bases from J, leaving 15 bases between.

The chain combines TRBV9 with TRBJ2-1; 7 bases align to TRBD2. The CDR3 consists of 15 residues. In germline, CDR1 is SGDLS, CDR2 YYNGEE. J gave up 2 bases and V 7 bases, and 9 bases lay outside the gene matches. The CDR3: CASGPSGQTYNEQFF. CDR3 nucleotides: TGTGCCAGCGGACCTAGCGGCCAGACCTACAATGAGCAGTTCTTC.

The chain combines TRBV19 with TRBJ1-1, with D uncertain. CDR1 is LNHDA and CDR2 is SQIVND in the germline V gene (reference sequence). The V end was cut by 7 bases, the J end by 1 base, with 13 bases between. This CDR3 spans 14 amino acids. CDR3 in amino acids: CASTYVRGNTEAFF. CDR3 nucleotide sequence: TGTGCCAGTACCTACGTCCGGGGGAACACTGAAGCTTTCTTT.

CDR3 coding DNA: TGTGCCAGCAGCCCAAGGACAGGATTAGCCAAAAACATTCAGTACTTC. Its translation: CASSPRTGLAKNIQYF. The chain joins TRBV7-2 to TRBJ2-4, with 7 bases aligning to TRBD1. The CDR3 loop spans 16 amino acids. Germline V gene sequence: CDR1 SGHTA, CDR2 FQGNSA. The J segment lost 0 bases and the V segment lost 5 bases, leaving 7 bases of the junction unmatched. Full variable domain (missing parts from reference TRBV7-2 and TRBJ2-4): GAGVSQSPSNKVTEKGKDVELRCDPISGHTALYWYRQSLGQGLEFLIYFQGNSAPDKSGLPSDRFSAERTGGSVSTLTIQRTQQEDSAVYLCASSPRTGLAKNIQYFGAGTRLSVL.

The chain couples TRBV19 to TRBJ1-4; 9 positions match TRBD1. The germline V gene encodes CDR1 LNHDA and CDR2 SQIVND (reference sequence). CDR3 length: 15 amino acids. Trimming at V came to 5 bases and at J to 4 bases, leaving 5 bases not matched to a gene. For the CDR3, the DNA is TGTGCCAGTAGTGCCCTGGACAGGGGTAATGAAAAACTGTTTTTT. Translating it yields CASSALDRGNEKLFF.

The V call is TRBV2, the J call TRBJ2-5; 7 positions match TRBD2. CDR3 length: 13 residues. V shed 6 bases and J 4 bases; nucleotides not matched to a gene: 5. Looked up from germline, CDR1 is SNHLY and CDR2 is FYNNEI. The CDR3 DNA is TGTGCCAGCAGGGGACTATTAATAGAGACCCAGTACTTC. Its protein product is CASRGLLIETQYF.

J is TRBJ1-2 and V is TRBV18, with 10 bases that match TRBD1. With V trimmed by 2 bases and J by 2 bases, 8 bases remained unmatched. The CDR3 has 17 residues. Germline V CDR1 and CDR2: KGHSH, LQKENI. The CDR3 spells CASSPTTPGQGNYGYTF. The CDR3 DNA reads as TGTGCCAGCTCACCAACGACTCCGGGACAGGGGAACTATGGCTACACCTTC.